These 10 T cell receptor beta chains came from one sample sequenced in a study of blood T cell repertoires in COVID-19. The assay was immunoSEQ multiplex PCR, and TCRdb's table has in-frame clones only and misses some. The sample includes some 91,000 clones, about nine tenths of them seen just once. The sample comprised peripheral blood. These receptors all come from a man in his 60s with acute or convalescent COVID-19.

The rearrangement links TRBV6-5 to TRBJ2-7, with D tentatively TRBD1 (6 bases). V dropped 6 bases and J dropped 4 bases, with 19 bases sitting between them. This CDR3 is built from 15 residues. Germline assignment: CDR1 MNHEY and CDR2 SVGAGI. CDR3: CASSLTGSPPYEQYF. The CDR3 nucleotides are TGTGCCAGCAGCCTCACAGGGAGCCCTCCTTACGAGCAGTACTTC.

The V call is TRBV7-9, the J call TRBJ1-1; D is possibly TRBD1 (6 bases). This CDR3 is built from 15 residues. Germline CDR1 is SEHNR and CDR2 is FQNEAQ (reference sequence). V gave up 1 base and J gave up 5 bases, with 14 bases separating them. The chain's CDR3 is CASSLGYSGETEAFF. CDR3 nucleotides: TGTGCCAGCAGCTTAGGGTACTCAGGGGAGACTGAAGCTTTCTTT.

The chain has TRBV11-2 and TRBJ1-2; D perhaps matches TRBD1 (5 bases). Germline V gives CDR1 SGHAT, CDR2 FQNNGV. V dropped 2 bases and J dropped 4 bases, with 17 bases sitting between them. The CDR3 has 16 amino acids. The CDR3 sequence is CASSLPLPRGIYGYTF. CDR3 bases: TGTGCCAGCAGCTTACCGCTTCCTCGGGGGATCTATGGCTACACCTTC.

This clone showed up just once. The V and J genes are TRBV6-1 and TRBJ2-3; 12 positions match TRBD2. The V and J ends lost 2 bases and 3 bases, in that order; junction bases with no gene match: 15. CDR1 is MNHNS and CDR2 is SASEGT in the germline V gene. The CDR3 has 20 residues. CDR3 nucleotides: TGTGCCAGCAGTGAAAGGAGAGGGCTAGCGGGGGGGCTTTTTACAGATACGCAGTATTTT. Amino acid sequence: CASSERRGLAGGLFTDTQYF.

The chain employs TRBV30 and TRBJ1-3, with 8 bases that match TRBD1. Per germline, CDR1 GTSNPN and CDR2 SVGIG (reference sequence). V shed 5 bases and J 4 bases; nucleotides not matched to a gene: 7. CDR3 size: 14 residues. The CDR3 reads CAWVRGLVGNTIYF. The DNA for the CDR3 is TGTGCCTGGGTCAGGGGGCTTGTCGGAAACACCATATATTTT.

The chain links TRBV5-4 to TRBJ1-3, with 11 nucleotides matching TRBD1. The CDR3 loop spans 14 amino acids. Per germline, CDR1 SGHNT and CDR2 YYREEE (reference sequence). Losses at the gene ends were 4 bases for V and 7 bases for J; bases not matched to a gene: 4. CDR3 sequence reads: CASSPRDRGNTIYF. In nucleotides, the CDR3 is TGTGCCAGCAGCCCCCGGGACAGGGGGAACACCATATATTTT. Using reference TRBV5-4 and TRBJ1-3 for the parts outside the CDR3, the full variable domain is ETGVTQSPTHLIKTRGQQVTLRCSSQSGHNTVSWYQQALGQGPQFIFQYYREEENGRGNFPPRFSGLQFPNYSSELNVNALELDDSALYLCASSPRDRGNTIYFGEGSWLTVV.

V is TRBV18 and J is TRBJ2-5; perhaps TRBD2 as D (6 bases). Germline loops: CDR1 KGHSH, CDR2 LQKENI. This CDR3 contains 14 residues. The germline V and J ends were trimmed by 6 bases and 4 bases, with 15 bases remaining between them. For the CDR3, the DNA is TGTGCCAGCTCTGTAATGGCGGGGCGAGAGACCCAGTACTTC. Protein product: CASSVMAGRETQYF. Complete variable domain (other parts from reference TRBV18 and TRBJ2-5): NAGVMQNPRHLVRRRGQEARLRCSPMKGHSHVYWYRQLPEEGLKFMVYLQKENIIDESGMPKERFSAEFPKEGPSILRIQQVVRGDSAAYFCASSVMAGRETQYFGPGTRLLVL.

This rearrangement joins TRBV5-1 to TRBJ1-2; D may be TRBD1 (5 bases). There are 13 residues in the CDR3. V was clipped by 4 bases and J by 3 bases, with 10 bases between them. From germline, CDR1 is SGHRS and CDR2 YFSETQ. The CDR3 reads CASSGGGDYGYTF. The CDR3 region has the DNA TGCGCCAGCAGCGGAGGAGGGGACTATGGCTACACCTTC.

The chain links TRBV7-9 to TRBJ2-3, with a tentative D call TRBD1 (5 bases). Trimming shortened V by 4 bases and J by 3 bases, and 11 bases separated the two germline ends. The CDR3 is 14 amino acids. CDR1 and CDR2 from the germline V gene are SEHNR and FQNEAQ (reference sequence). This CDR3 reads CASSSKGVTDTQYF. CDR3 DNA sequence: TGTGCCAGCAGCTCCAAAGGGGTGACAGATACGCAGTATTTT.

This chain links TRBV27 with TRBJ2-2; D not resolved. Germline V gene lookup returns CDR1 MNHEY and CDR2 SMNVEV (reference sequence). There are 12 residues in the CDR3. V was pared by 6 bases and J by 2 bases, with 4 bases between. CDR3 loop: CASSQNTGELFF. The CDR3 DNA reads TGTGCCAGCAGCCAAAACACCGGGGAGCTGTTTTTT.